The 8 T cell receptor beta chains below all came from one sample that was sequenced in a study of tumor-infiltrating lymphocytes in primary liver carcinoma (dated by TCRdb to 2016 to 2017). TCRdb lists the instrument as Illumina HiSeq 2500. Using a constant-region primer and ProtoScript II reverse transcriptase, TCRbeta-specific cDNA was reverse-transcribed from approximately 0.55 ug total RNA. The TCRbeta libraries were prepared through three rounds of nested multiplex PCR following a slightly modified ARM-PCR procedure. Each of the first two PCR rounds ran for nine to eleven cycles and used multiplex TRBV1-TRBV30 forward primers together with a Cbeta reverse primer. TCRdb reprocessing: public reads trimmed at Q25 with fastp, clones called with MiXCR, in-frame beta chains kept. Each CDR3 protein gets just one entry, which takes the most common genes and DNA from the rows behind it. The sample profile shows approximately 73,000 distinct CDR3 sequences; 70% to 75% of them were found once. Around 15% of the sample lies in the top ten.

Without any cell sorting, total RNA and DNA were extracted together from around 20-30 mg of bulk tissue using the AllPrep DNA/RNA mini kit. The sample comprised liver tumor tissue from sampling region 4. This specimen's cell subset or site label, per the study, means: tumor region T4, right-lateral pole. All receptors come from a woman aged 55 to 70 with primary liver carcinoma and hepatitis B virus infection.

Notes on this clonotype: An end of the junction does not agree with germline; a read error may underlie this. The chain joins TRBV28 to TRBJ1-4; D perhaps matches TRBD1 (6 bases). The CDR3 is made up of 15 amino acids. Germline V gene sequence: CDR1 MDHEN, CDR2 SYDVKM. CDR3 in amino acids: CASMGGGNPHEKLFF. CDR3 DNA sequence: TGTGCCAGCATGGGAGGGGGAAATCCCCACGAAAAACTATTTTTT.

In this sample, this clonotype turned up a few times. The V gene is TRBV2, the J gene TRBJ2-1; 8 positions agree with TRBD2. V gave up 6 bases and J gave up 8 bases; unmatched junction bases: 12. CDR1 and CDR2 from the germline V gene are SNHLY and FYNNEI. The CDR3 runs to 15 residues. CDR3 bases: TGTGCCAGCAGGTGGGGGAGCGGGAGTTTCCATGAGCAGTTCTTC. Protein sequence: CASRWGSGSFHEQFF.

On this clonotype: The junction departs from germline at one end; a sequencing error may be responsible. In DNA form, the CDR3 reads TGTGCCAGCGGCTTAGGAACTGGCGGGAAGCTAGAGCAGTTCTTC. It is translated as CASGLGTGGKLEQFF. The genes are TRBV11-3 and TRBJ2-1, with D possibly TRBD2 on 6 matching bases. The germline CDR1 and CDR2 sequences are SGHNT and YENEEA. The CDR3 has 15 residues.

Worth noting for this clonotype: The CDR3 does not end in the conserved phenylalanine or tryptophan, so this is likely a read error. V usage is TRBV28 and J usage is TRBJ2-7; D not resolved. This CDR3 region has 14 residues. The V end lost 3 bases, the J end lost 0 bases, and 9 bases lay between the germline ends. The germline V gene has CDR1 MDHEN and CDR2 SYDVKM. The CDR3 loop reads CASSLSHLSYEQYL. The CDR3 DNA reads TGTGCCAGCAGTTTGTCACACCTCTCCTACGAGCAGTACTTA.

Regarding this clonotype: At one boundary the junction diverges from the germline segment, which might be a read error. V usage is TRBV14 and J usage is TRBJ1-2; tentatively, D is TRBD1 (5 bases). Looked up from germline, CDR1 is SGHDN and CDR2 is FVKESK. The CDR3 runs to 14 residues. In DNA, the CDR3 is TGTGCCAGAAGCCAAGATGGAGGGCCCCAGGGCTACACCTTT. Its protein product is CARSQDGGPQGYTF.

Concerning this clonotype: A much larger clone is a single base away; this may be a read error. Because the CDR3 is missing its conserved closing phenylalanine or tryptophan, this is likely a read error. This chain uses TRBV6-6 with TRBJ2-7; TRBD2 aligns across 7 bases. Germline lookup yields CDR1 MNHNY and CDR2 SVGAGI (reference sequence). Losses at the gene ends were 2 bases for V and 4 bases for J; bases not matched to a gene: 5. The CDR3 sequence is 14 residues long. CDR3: CASSYGGEVYEQYL. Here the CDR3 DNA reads TGTGCCAGCAGTTACGGGGGGGAGGTTTACGAGCAGTACCTC.

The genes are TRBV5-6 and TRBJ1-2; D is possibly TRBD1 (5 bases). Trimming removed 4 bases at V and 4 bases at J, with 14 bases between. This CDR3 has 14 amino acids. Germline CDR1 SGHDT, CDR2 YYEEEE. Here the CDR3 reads CASSAYGRVYGYTF. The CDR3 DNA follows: TGTGCCAGCAGCGCGTATGGCAGGGTCTATGGCTACACCTTC.

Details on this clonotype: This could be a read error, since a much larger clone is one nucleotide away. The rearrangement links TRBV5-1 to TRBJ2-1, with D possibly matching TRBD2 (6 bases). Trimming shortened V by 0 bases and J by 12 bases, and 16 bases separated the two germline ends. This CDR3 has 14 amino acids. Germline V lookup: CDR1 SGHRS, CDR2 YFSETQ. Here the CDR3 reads CASSLVRGSDGQFF. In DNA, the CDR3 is TGCGCCAGCAGCTTGGTCCGGGGGAGCGATGGGCAGTTCTTC.